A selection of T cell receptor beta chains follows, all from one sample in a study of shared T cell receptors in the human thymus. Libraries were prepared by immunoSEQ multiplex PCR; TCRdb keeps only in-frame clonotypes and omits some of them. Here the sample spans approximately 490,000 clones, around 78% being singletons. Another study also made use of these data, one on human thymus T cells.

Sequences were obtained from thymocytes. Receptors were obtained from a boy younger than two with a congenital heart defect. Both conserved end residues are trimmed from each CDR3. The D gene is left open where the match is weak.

cdr3_aa: ASSSRERRDTQY
d_call: -
j_call: TRBJ2-3
v_call: TRBV6-5

cdr3_aa: ASSLSGTGREGDTEAF
d_call: TRBD1
j_call: TRBJ1-1
v_call: TRBV7-9

cdr3_aa: SVKGGQGALETQY
d_call: TRBD1
j_call: TRBJ2-5
v_call: TRBV29-1

cdr3_aa: ASSVKAAVGLAALHEQY
d_call: TRBD2
j_call: TRBJ2-7
v_call: TRBV9

cdr3_aa: ASSEGRDRRLAKNIQY
d_call: TRBD1
j_call: TRBJ2-4
v_call: TRBV4-3

cdr3_aa: ASSLGPTGSGNTIY
d_call: -
j_call: TRBJ1-3
v_call: TRBV5-5

cdr3_aa: ATPASGSYEQY
d_call: -
j_call: -
v_call: TRBV6-1

cdr3_aa: ASSYVSEDSYNEQF
d_call: -
j_call: TRBJ2-1
v_call: TRBV6-5

cdr3_aa: ATSRTGRGTDTQY
d_call: TRBD2
j_call: TRBJ2-3
v_call: TRBV15

cdr3_aa: ASSQRDRAGEGLF
d_call: TRBD1
j_call: TRBJ1-4
v_call: TRBV4-2

cdr3_aa: ASSLGVWYGDRGPYEQY
d_call: TRBD1
j_call: TRBJ2-7
v_call: TRBV5-1

cdr3_aa: ASSQDGDRGDTIY
d_call: TRBD1
j_call: TRBJ1-3
v_call: TRBV4-3

cdr3_aa: ASSPPNTLAESTDTQY
d_call: -
j_call: TRBJ2-3
v_call: TRBV18

cdr3_aa: ASSPRASGHNEQF
d_call: TRBD2
j_call: TRBJ2-1
v_call: TRBV28

cdr3_aa: ASRRSKLAGAYEQY
d_call: TRBD2
j_call: -
v_call: TRBV25-1

cdr3_aa: ASSLDTVNQPQH
d_call: -
j_call: TRBJ1-5
v_call: TRBV7-9

cdr3_aa: ASSHGTGAYGYT
d_call: TRBD1
j_call: TRBJ1-2
v_call: TRBV14

cdr3_aa: SGWTGDTGELF
d_call: TRBD1
j_call: TRBJ2-2
v_call: TRBV29-1

cdr3_aa: ASSCRRLAESYEQY
d_call: TRBD2
j_call: TRBJ2-7
v_call: TRBV11-3

cdr3_aa: ASSQGVDGSGSGIQY
d_call: TRBD2
j_call: TRBJ2-4
v_call: TRBV5-1

cdr3_aa: ASSLGPRGAYEQY
d_call: -
j_call: TRBJ2-7
v_call: TRBV11-3

cdr3_aa: ASSQDENSTYEQY
d_call: -
j_call: TRBJ2-7
v_call: TRBV4-3

cdr3_aa: ASSSGLAKNIQY
d_call: -
j_call: TRBJ2-4
v_call: TRBV7-2

cdr3_aa: ASSDDSLETQY
d_call: -
j_call: TRBJ2-5
v_call: TRBV6-4

cdr3_aa: ASSVPPGLAGEEGSYNEQF
d_call: TRBD2
j_call: TRBJ2-1
v_call: TRBV2

cdr3_aa: ASSQTESGITRCGTQY
d_call: -
j_call: TRBJ2-5
v_call: TRBV4-1

cdr3_aa: ASSAYLAGPYNEQF
d_call: TRBD2
j_call: TRBJ2-1
v_call: TRBV5-5

cdr3_aa: ASSAGGTVSNQPQH
d_call: TRBD1
j_call: TRBJ1-5
v_call: TRBV7-9

cdr3_aa: ASSLARGTGQPQH
d_call: TRBD1
j_call: TRBJ1-5
v_call: TRBV5-1

cdr3_aa: ASSWGQVYEQY
d_call: TRBD1
j_call: TRBJ2-7
v_call: TRBV6-6

cdr3_aa: ASSQRRGGTALGEQY
d_call: -
j_call: TRBJ2-7
v_call: TRBV4-3

cdr3_aa: ASSLVRGKVTGGNTIY
d_call: -
j_call: TRBJ1-3
v_call: TRBV5-4

cdr3_aa: ASSLWPKGRLAKTSGANVLT
d_call: TRBD2
j_call: TRBJ2-6
v_call: TRBV28

cdr3_aa: ASSSLWTSGRGEQY
d_call: TRBD2
j_call: TRBJ2-7
v_call: TRBV11-2

cdr3_aa: ASSPRTGSYEQY
d_call: -
j_call: TRBJ2-7
v_call: TRBV11-1

cdr3_aa: ASSRTSDTTDTQY
d_call: TRBD2
j_call: TRBJ2-3
v_call: TRBV5-1

cdr3_aa: ASSGLRDYEQY
d_call: -
j_call: TRBJ2-7
v_call: TRBV11-2

cdr3_aa: ASSESVTTGNTIY
d_call: -
j_call: TRBJ1-3
v_call: TRBV2

cdr3_aa: ASSPGDSSGYT
d_call: TRBD1
j_call: TRBJ1-2
v_call: TRBV6-1

cdr3_aa: AWSVVTGVKDTQY
d_call: TRBD1
j_call: TRBJ2-3
v_call: TRBV30

cdr3_aa: SVDPDSLAGTKTQY
d_call: TRBD2
j_call: TRBJ2-5
v_call: TRBV29-1